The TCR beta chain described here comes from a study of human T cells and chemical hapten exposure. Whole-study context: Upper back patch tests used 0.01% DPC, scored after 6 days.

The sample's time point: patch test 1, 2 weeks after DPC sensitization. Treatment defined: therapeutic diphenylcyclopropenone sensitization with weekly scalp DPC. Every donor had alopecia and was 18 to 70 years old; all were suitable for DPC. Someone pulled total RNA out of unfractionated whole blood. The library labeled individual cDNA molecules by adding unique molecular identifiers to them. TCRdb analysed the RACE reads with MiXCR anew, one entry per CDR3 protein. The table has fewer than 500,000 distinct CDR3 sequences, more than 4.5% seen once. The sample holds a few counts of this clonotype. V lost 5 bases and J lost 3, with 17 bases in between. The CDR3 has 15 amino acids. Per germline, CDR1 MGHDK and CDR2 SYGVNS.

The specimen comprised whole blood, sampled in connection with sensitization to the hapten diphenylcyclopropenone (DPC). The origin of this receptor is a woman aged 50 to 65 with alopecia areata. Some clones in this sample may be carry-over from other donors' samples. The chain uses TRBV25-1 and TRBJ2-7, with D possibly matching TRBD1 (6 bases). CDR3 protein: CASSFSGTQVYEQYF. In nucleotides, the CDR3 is TGTGCCAGCAGTTTTTCCGGGACACAGGTCTACGAGCAGTACTTC.